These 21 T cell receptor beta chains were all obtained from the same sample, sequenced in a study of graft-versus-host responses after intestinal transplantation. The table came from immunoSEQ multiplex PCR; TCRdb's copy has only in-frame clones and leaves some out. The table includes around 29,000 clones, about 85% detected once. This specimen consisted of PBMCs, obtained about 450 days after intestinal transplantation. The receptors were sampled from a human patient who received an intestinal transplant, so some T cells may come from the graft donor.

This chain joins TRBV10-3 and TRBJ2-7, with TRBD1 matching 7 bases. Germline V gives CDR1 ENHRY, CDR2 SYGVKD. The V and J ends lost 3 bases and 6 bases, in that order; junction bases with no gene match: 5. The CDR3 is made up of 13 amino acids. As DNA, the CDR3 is TGTGCCATCAGTGACGACAGGGCGGGCGAGCAGTACTTC. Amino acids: CAISDDRAGEQYF.

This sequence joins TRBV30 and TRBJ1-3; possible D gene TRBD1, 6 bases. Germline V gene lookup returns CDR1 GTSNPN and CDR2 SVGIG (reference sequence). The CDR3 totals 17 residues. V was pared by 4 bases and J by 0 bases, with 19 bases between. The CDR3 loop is CAWTSWGGLSSGNTIYF. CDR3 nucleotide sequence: TGTGCCTGGACCTCTTGGGGGGGGCTTAGCTCTGGAAACACCATATATTTT.

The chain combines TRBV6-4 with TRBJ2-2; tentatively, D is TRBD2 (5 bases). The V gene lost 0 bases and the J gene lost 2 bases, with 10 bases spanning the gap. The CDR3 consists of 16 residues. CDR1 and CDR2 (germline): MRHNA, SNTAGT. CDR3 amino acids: CASSDSSGANTGELFF. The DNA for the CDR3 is TGTGCCAGCAGTGACTCGAGCGGAGCCAACACCGGGGAGCTGTTTTTT.

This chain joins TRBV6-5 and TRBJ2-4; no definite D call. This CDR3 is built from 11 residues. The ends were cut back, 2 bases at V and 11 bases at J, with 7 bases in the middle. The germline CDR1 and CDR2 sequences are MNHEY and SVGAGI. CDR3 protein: CASSYIGFQYF. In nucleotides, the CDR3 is TGTGCCAGCAGTTACATTGGTTTTCAGTACTTC.

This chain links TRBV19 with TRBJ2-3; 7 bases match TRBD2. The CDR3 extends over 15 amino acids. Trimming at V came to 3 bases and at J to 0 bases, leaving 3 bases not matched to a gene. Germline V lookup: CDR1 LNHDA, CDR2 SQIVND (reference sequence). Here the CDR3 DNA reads TGTGCCAGTAGTATTCGGGGGGTAAGCACAGATACGCAGTATTTT. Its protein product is CASSIRGVSTDTQYF.

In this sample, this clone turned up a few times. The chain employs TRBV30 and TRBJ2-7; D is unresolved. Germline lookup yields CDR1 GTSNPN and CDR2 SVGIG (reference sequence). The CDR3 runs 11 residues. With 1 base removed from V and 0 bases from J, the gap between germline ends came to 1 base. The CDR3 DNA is TGTGCCTGGAGTGACTCCTACGAGCAGTACTTC. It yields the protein CAWSDSYEQYF.

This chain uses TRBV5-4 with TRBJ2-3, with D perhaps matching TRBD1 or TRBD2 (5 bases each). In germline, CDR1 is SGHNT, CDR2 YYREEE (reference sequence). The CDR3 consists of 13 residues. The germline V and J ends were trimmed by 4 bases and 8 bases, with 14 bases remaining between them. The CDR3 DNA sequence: TGTGCCAGCAGCCCGCCGGGGCAGGCTACGCAGTATTTT. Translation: CASSPPGQATQYF. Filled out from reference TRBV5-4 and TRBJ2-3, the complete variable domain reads ETGVTQSPTHLIKTRGQQVTLRCSSQSGHNTVSWYQQALGQGPQFIFQYYREEENGRGNFPPRFSGLQFPNYSSELNVNALELDDSALYLCASSPPGQATQYFGPGTRLTVL.

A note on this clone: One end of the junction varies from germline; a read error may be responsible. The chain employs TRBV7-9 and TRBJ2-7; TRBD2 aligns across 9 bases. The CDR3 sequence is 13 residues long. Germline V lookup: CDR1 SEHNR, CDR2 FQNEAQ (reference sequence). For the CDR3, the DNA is TGTGCCAGCAGCCTAGCGGGACAGTCCGAGCAGTACTTC. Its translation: CASSLAGQSEQYF.

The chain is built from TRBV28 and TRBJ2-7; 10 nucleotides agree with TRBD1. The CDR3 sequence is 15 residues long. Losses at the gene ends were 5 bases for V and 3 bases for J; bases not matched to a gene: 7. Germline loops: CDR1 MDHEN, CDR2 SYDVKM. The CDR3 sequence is CASSPRDRGFYEQYF. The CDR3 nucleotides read TGTGCCAGCAGTCCCCGGGACAGGGGTTTCTACGAGCAGTACTTC.

The CDR3 protein is CASSESNSGANVLTF. The CDR3 DNA sequence: TGTGCCAGCAGTGAATCGAACTCTGGGGCCAACGTCCTGACTTTC. V and J are TRBV2 and TRBJ2-6; D remains ambiguous. Germline assignment: CDR1 SNHLY and CDR2 FYNNEI. Trimming removed 2 bases at V and 0 bases at J, with 5 bases between. This CDR3 is 15 amino acids long.

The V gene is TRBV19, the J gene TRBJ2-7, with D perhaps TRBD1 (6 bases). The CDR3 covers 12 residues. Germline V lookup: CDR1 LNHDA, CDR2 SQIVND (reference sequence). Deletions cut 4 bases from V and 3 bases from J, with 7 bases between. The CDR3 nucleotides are TGTGCCAGTAGTAGAGGGGGCTACGAGCAGTACTTC. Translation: CASSRGGYEQYF.

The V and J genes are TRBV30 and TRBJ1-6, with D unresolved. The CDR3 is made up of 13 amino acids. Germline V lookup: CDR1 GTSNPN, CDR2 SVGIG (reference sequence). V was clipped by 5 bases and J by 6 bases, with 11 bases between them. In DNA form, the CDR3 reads TGTGCCTGGTCTCCTCAGACTAATTCACCCCTCCACTTT. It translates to CAWSPQTNSPLHF.

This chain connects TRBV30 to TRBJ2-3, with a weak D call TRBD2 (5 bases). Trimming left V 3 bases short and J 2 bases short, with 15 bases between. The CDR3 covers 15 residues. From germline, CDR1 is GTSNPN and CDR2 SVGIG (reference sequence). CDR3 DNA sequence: TGTGCCTGGAGAGCCGGACTTGTGCACACAGATACGCAGTATTTT. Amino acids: CAWRAGLVHTDTQYF.

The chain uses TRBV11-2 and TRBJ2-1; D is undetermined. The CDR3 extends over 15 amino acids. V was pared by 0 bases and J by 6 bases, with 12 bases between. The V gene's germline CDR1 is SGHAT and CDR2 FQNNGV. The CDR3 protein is CASSLDPSFLNEQFF. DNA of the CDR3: TGTGCCAGCAGCTTAGATCCATCCTTCCTCAATGAGCAGTTCTTC.

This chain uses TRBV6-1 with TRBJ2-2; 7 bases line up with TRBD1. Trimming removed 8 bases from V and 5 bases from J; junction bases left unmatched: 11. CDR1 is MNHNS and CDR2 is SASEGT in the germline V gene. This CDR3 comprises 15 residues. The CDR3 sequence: CASGPRTGRTGELFF. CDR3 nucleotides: TGTGCCAGCGGTCCCCGGACAGGACGGACCGGGGAGCTGTTTTTT.

The CDR3 region has the DNA TGTGCCAGCAGTTTAATGGGCAGGGGTACCACAGATACGCAGTATTTT. As protein: CASSLMGRGTTDTQYF. The chain is built from TRBV27 and TRBJ2-3; TRBD1 might be the D (6 bases). Germline V gene lookup returns CDR1 MNHEY and CDR2 SMNVEV (reference sequence). V gave up 2 bases and J gave up 2 bases, with 14 bases separating them. The CDR3 runs to 16 residues.

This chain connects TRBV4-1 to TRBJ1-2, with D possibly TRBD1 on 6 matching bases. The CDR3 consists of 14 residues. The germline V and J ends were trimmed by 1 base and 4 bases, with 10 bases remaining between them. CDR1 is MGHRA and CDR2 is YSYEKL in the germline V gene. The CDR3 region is CASSQVGRGYGYTF. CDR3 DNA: TGCGCCAGCAGCCAAGTAGGCAGGGGCTATGGCTACACCTTC.

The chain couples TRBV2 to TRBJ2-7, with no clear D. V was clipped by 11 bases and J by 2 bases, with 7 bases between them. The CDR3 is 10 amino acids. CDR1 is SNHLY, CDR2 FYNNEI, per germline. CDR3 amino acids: CAGGAYEQYF. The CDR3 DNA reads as TGTGCCGGCGGAGCCTACGAGCAGTACTTC.

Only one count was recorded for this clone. The CDR3 sequence is CASSFRGATEAFF. CDR3 coding DNA: TGTGCCAGCAGCTTCAGGGGGGCCACTGAAGCTTTCTTT. V gene TRBV7-9 combines with J gene TRBJ1-1; 7 nucleotides match TRBD1. Germline CDR1 and CDR2: SEHNR and FQNEAQ (reference sequence). The CDR3 contains 13 residues. With V trimmed by 3 bases and J by 4 bases, 2 bases remained unmatched.

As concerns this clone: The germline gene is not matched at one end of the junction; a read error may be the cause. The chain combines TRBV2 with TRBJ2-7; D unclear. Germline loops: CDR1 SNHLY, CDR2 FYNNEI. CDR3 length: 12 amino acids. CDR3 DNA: TGTGCCAGCAGGGAAGTCCGATACGAGCAGTACTTC. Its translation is CASREVRYEQYF. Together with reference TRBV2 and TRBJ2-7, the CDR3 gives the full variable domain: EPEVTQTPSHQVTQMGQEVILRCVPISNHLYFYWYRQILGQKVEFLVSFYNNEISEKSEIFDDQFSVERPDGSNFTLKIRSTKLEDSAMYFCASREVRYEQYFGPGTRLTVT.

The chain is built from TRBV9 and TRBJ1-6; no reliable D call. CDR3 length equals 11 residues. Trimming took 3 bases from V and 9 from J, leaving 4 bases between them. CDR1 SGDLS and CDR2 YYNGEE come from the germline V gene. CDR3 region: CASSAGSPLHF. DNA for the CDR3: TGTGCCAGCAGCGCGGGTTCACCCCTCCACTTT.